This TCR beta chain appears in the sequencing data of a study of blood T cell repertoires in COVID-19. The germline CDR1 and CDR2 sequences are SGHVS and FNYEAQ. Trimming shortened V by 4 bases and J by 3 bases, and 15 bases separated the two germline ends. The CDR3 runs 15 residues. Original handling: Reference gene primer amplification in the assay estimated nucleated cell counts. Clones were read by immunoSEQ multiplex PCR, and TCRdb kept only the in-frame ones, dropping some. D and trimming were read from the DNA, whereas the V and J calls and clone size are those reported in that table. Of 150,000 to 200,000 clones listed, approximately 77% are singletons.

The chain joins TRBV7-6 to TRBJ1-2; D might be TRBD1 (6 bases). The sequenced sample was peripheral blood. The receptor was isolated from a woman aged 80 or over with active or convalescent COVID-19. For the CDR3, the DNA is TGTGCCAGCAGCTCCGGCCGGGACACCGACTATGGCTACACCTTC. It encodes CASSSGRDTDYGYTF.